These 14 T cell receptor beta chains originate from one sample sequenced in a study of CD8 T cells in Susac syndrome. With random hexamers, 0.5 to 1 ug RNA was reverse transcribed. TCRdb used MiXCR to reprocess the immunoSEQ multiplex PCR reads, holding one entry per CDR3 protein. The table includes fewer than 200,000 distinct CDR3 sequences, roughly 94% detected once. The sequenced material came from CD4+ T cells from PBMCs. The receptors originated from a human donor with Susac syndrome.

The J gene is TRBJ2-4, the V gene TRBV2; possible D gene TRBD1, 7 bases. The V end lost 2 bases, the J end lost 0 bases, and 11 bases lay between the germline ends. CDR3 length: 16 residues. Germline loops: CDR1 SNHLY, CDR2 FYNNEI. CDR3 bases: TGTGCCAGCAGTGAACCCCAGGGGGGAGCCAAAAACATTCAGTACTTC. It encodes CASSEPQGGAKNIQYF.

The V gene is TRBV19, the J gene TRBJ2-1; TRBD2 aligns across 11 bases. Germline trimming cut 7 bases from V and 2 bases from J; bases unmatched to any gene: 4. Germline V gene sequence: CDR1 LNHDA, CDR2 SQIVND (reference sequence). This CDR3 region has 15 residues. CDR3 sequence: CASTRLAGTYNEQFF. Written as DNA, the CDR3 is TGTGCCAGTACCCGACTAGCGGGGACCTACAATGAGCAGTTCTTC.

The sample holds one count of this clonotype. The chain recombines TRBV29-1 with TRBJ2-3, with TRBD1 matching over 7 bases. CDR1 is SQVTM, CDR2 ANQGSEA, per germline. V dropped 4 bases and J dropped 0; count of bases not matched to a gene: 10. The CDR3 runs 16 residues. The CDR3 bases are TGCAGCGTTGTGGGTCACAGGGGACCGAGCACAGATACGCAGTATTTT. Residues: CSVVGHRGPSTDTQYF.

This clonotype appeared a single time. This chain connects TRBV12-3 or TRBV12-4 to TRBJ1-2; possibly TRBD1 for D (5 bases). V shed 3 bases and J shed 0 bases, with 11 bases lying between them. CDR3 length: 15 amino acids. CDR3 DNA: TGTGCCAGCAGTTTCGGGACGGATCCTAACTATGGCTACACCTTC. This sequence encodes CASSFGTDPNYGYTF.

V is TRBV9 and J is TRBJ1-1; weak D call: TRBD1 (5 bases). The CDR3 sequence is 13 residues long. Germline CDR1 and CDR2: SGDLS and YYNGEE. The V and J ends lost 6 bases and 2 bases respectively, with 11 bases between them. The CDR3 DNA follows: TGTGCCAGCACGCCAGACAGTAACACTGAAGCTTTCTTT. The encoded protein is CASTPDSNTEAFF.

The V gene is TRBV19, the J gene TRBJ1-2; possible D gene TRBD1, 6 bases. Between the trimmed V and J ends, which lost 7 bases and 8 bases, there was a span of 20 bases. This CDR3 has 14 amino acids. Germline V gives CDR1 LNHDA, CDR2 SQIVND (reference sequence). CDR3 in amino acids: CASTTQPGASGYTF. For the CDR3, the DNA is TGTGCCAGTACCACGCAACCGGGGGCGAGCGGCTACACCTTC.

The genes are TRBV24-1 and TRBJ1-2, with 10 bases matching TRBD1. The V gene's germline CDR1 is KGHDR and CDR2 SFDVKD. The length of the CDR3 is 15 residues. The V and J ends lost 2 bases and 4 bases, in that order; junction bases with no gene match: 3. Here the CDR3 reads CATSDSRTGGYGYTF. In DNA form, the CDR3 reads TGTGCCACCAGTGATTCACGGACAGGGGGCTATGGCTACACCTTC.

V is TRBV12-3 or TRBV12-4 and J is TRBJ1-2; D not certain. The CDR3 spans 15 residues. V dropped 6 bases and J dropped 6 bases, with 20 bases sitting between them. CDR3 amino acids: CASSLRIYGSNGYTF. The CDR3 DNA reads as TGTGCCAGCAGCCTCCGAATTTATGGAAGCAATGGCTACACCTTC.

The gene calls are TRBV20-1 and TRBJ1-5, with D maybe TRBD1 (6 bases). The germline V gene encodes CDR1 DFQATT and CDR2 SNEGSKA (reference sequence). The CDR3 contains 14 residues. V gave up 0 bases and J gave up 5 bases, with 11 bases separating them. CDR3 sequence: CSARDRRGDQPQHF. The CDR3 nucleotides are TGCAGTGCTAGAGATCGAAGGGGGGATCAGCCCCAGCATTTT.

This chain links TRBV7-9 with TRBJ2-3, with D perhaps TRBD2 (6 bases). In germline, CDR1 is SEHNR, CDR2 FQNEAQ (reference sequence). The CDR3 length is 14 residues. Deletions cut 3 bases from V and 5 bases from J, with 12 bases between. The CDR3 DNA follows: TGTGCCAGCAGCTTTGCCGGGGGAAGAGATACGCAGTATTTT. This encodes CASSFAGGRDTQYF.

The V gene is TRBV7-9, the J gene TRBJ2-3; possible D gene TRBD2, 6 bases. The length of the CDR3 is 14 residues. CDR1 is SEHNR and CDR2 is FQNEAQ in the germline V gene (reference sequence). V was pared by 5 bases and J by 5 bases, with 14 bases between. The CDR3 nucleotides read TGTGCCAGCAGCCGGGGGTCGGAGGTAGATACGCAGTATTTT. Its protein product is CASSRGSEVDTQYF. The entire variable domain, with the rest obtained from reference TRBV7-9 and TRBJ2-3, is as follows: DTGVSQNPRHKITKRGQNVTFRCDPISEHNRLYWYRQTLGQGPEFLTYFQNEAQLEKSRLLSDRFSAERPKGSFSTLEIQRTEQGDSAMYLCASSRGSEVDTQYFGPGTRLTVL.

The rearrangement links TRBV5-5 to TRBJ2-5; 7 bases align to TRBD1. This CDR3 comprises 15 residues. Trimming removed 4 bases from V and 1 base from J; junction bases left unmatched: 7. Germline V CDR1 and CDR2: SGHKS, YYEKEE (reference sequence). The CDR3 DNA reads as TGTGCCAGCAGCGAATTGACAGGGCTCCAAGAGACCCAGTACTTC. Translated, it gives CASSELTGLQETQYF.

In this sample, this clonotype turned up a few times. The chain joins TRBV14 to TRBJ2-5; D unclear. Germline-derived CDR1 and CDR2 are SGHDN and FVKESK. The CDR3 is 13 residues long. V was pared by 1 base and J by 4 bases, with 7 bases between. For the CDR3, the DNA is TGTGCCAGCAGCCAAGGGCGAGGAGAGACCCAGTACTTC. It codes for CASSQGRGETQYF.

This clonotype has more than one count but fewer than ten. The chain links TRBV29-1 to TRBJ1-1; D is undetermined. Trimming removed 4 bases at V and 4 bases at J, with 10 bases between. The CDR3 covers 12 residues. Germline-derived CDR1 and CDR2 are SQVTM and ANQGSEA. The CDR3 loop is CSVALGGTEAFF. DNA of the CDR3: TGCAGCGTTGCGTTAGGTGGCACTGAAGCTTTCTTT.